This T cell receptor (beta chain) was retrieved from a study of response to subunit inactivated influenza vaccine. TCRdb processed the RT-PCR reads anew with MiXCR; each CDR3 protein has one entry. The sample carries approximately 680,000 distinct CDR3 sequences, approximately 14% recorded once. CDR1 SGHRS and CDR2 YFSETQ come from the germline V gene. The CDR3 covers 13 residues. This clonotype was counted many times. The junction departs from the called germline gene at one end, perhaps through a read error. This sequence originates from a man aged 45-60 years who received an inactivated influenza vaccine. The chain couples TRBV5-1 to TRBJ2-3; D is unresolved. Sequencing used PBMCs from blood, obtained roughly 12 days after vaccination. In DNA form, the CDR3 reads TGTGCCAGCAGCTCCCCAAGCACAGATACGCAGTATTTT. It specifies CASSSPSTDTQYF.